Listed below are T cell receptor beta chains from one sample, sequenced in a study of vaccination effects on CD4 cells after COVID-19. The antigens for these receptors are not known. Generated by immunoSEQ multiplex PCR, the TCRdb table keeps only in-frame clones and is missing some. The sample includes 22,000 or so clones, around 69% of them seen just once. This sample comprised CD4+ T cells from PBMCs cultured with HCoV-229E spike peptides, obtained after COVID-19 vaccination. These receptor sequences come from a human donor who received a COVID-19 vaccine. The CDR3 runs from the conserved cysteine through the conserved F or W. The D gene is left open where the match is weak. Expanded clones get a size class; other rows say once, few or many, or leave the size out.

TRBV11-2	NA	18	TRBJ2-1	NA	CASSLQGGSAGVSNEQFF	TGTGCCAGCAGCCTCCAGGGGGGTTCAGCGGGGGTATCCAATGAGCAGTTCTTC
TRBV7-8	NA	14	TRBJ1-1	NA	CASSSREGRTEAFF	TGTGCCAGCAGTTCAAGGGAGGGTCGCACTGAAGCTTTCTTT
TRBV4-1	TRBD2	19	TRBJ2-3	NA	CASSQDINSGGGDGDTQYF	TGCGCCAGCAGCCAAGACATTAATAGCGGGGGAGGGGATGGCGATACGCAGTATTTT
TRBV6-5	NA	15	TRBJ2-5	NA	CASSYVGRLGETQYF	TGTGCCAGCAGTTACGTGGGCCGGCTTGGAGAGACCCAGTACTTC
TRBV6-5	NA	15	TRBJ1-6	NA	CASSPNGPPYSPLHF	TGTGCCAGCAGCCCAAACGGACCGCCGTATTCACCCCTCCACTTT
TRBV27	TRBD1	13	TRBJ1-1	few	CASRVDRVTEAFF	TGTGCCAGCAGGGTGGACAGGGTCACTGAAGCTTTCTTT
TRBV9	TRBD2	15	TRBJ2-7	few	CASSVDPGGGLEQYF	TGTGCCAGCAGCGTAGACCCGGGAGGGGGGCTCGAGCAGTACTTC
TRBV7-2	NA	12	TRBJ2-3	medium-sized	CASSHYTDTQYF	TGTGCCAGCAGCCACTACACAGATACGCAGTATTTT
TRBV6-4	NA	12	TRBJ2-3	NA	CASSAISDTQYF	TGTGCCAGCAGTGCCATCTCGGATACGCAGTATTTT
TRBV27	TRBD2	14	TRBJ2-5	NA	CASSSTSGVRTQYF	TGTGCCAGCAGTTCAACTAGCGGGGTACGGACCCAGTACTTC
TRBV29-1	TRBD2	11	TRBJ2-5	once	CSFTERDFQYF	TGCAGCTTTACCGAGCGGGATTTCCAGTACTTC
TRBV9	TRBD1	19	TRBJ1-2	NA	CASSVEAGQGPISNYGYTF	TGTGCCAGCAGCGTAGAGGCGGGACAGGGCCCTATCTCGAACTATGGCTACACCTTC
TRBV6-5	NA	14	TRBJ2-3	few	CASSYRQGTDTQYF	TGTGCCAGCAGTTACCGGCAAGGCACAGATACGCAGTATTTT
TRBV7-9	NA	19	TRBJ2-3	NA	CASSLGMRVRASSTDTQYF	TGTGCCAGCAGCTTGGGGATGCGGGTCCGAGCCTCTAGCACAGATACGCAGTATTTT
TRBV6-6	NA	15	TRBJ1-1	NA	CASSYLVGGGTEAFF	TGTGCCAGCAGTTACTTGGTGGGGGGCGGCACTGAAGCTTTCTTT
TRBV30	NA	11	TRBJ2-7	few	CASLTGYEQYF	TGTGCCTCGCTAACAGGGTACGAGCAGTACTTC
TRBV7-2	NA	14	TRBJ2-1	NA	CASSFQGRHNEQFF	TGTGCCAGCAGCTTTCAGGGGAGGCACAATGAGCAGTTCTTC
TRBV24-1	TRBD1	15	TRBJ2-3	NA	CATSDVGTGRDTQYF	TGTGCCACCAGTGATGTAGGGACAGGGAGGGATACGCAGTATTTT
TRBV6-5	TRBD1	12	TRBJ1-5	NA	CAGRTGDQPQHF	TGTGCCGGCCGGACAGGGGATCAGCCCCAGCATTTT
TRBV4-1	TRBD2	17	TRBJ2-1	NA	CASSLEIGTSGFVEQFF	TGCGCCAGCAGCCTAGAGATCGGGACTAGCGGGTTCGTTGAGCAGTTCTTC
TRBV5-1	TRBD1	15	TRBJ1-1	once	CASSSQGQVGTEAFF	TGCGCCAGCAGCTCCCAGGGACAGGTGGGCACTGAAGCTTTCTTT
TRBV10-1	NA	14	TRBJ1-1	large	CASKPTGLHTEAFF	TGCGCCAGCAAACCTACAGGATTACACACTGAAGCTTTCTTT
TRBV5-1	TRBD2	16	TRBJ2-2	NA	CASSLLGGANTGELFF	TGCGCCAGCAGCTTGCTGGGGGGGGCGAACACCGGGGAGCTGTTTTTT
TRBV18	TRBD2	15	TRBJ2-3	NA	CASSRLAGDVDTQYF	TGTGCCAGCTCCCGACTAGCGGGAGATGTAGATACGCAGTATTTT
TRBV7-9	NA	16	TRBJ2-2	few	CASSLAGGENTGELFF	TGTGCCAGCAGCTTAGCGGGTGGGGAAAACACCGGGGAGCTGTTTTTT
TRBV24-1	TRBD1	13	TRBJ1-1	NA	CATPGQGVCEAFF	TGTGCCACCCCGGGACAGGGGGTTTGTGAGGCTTTCTTT